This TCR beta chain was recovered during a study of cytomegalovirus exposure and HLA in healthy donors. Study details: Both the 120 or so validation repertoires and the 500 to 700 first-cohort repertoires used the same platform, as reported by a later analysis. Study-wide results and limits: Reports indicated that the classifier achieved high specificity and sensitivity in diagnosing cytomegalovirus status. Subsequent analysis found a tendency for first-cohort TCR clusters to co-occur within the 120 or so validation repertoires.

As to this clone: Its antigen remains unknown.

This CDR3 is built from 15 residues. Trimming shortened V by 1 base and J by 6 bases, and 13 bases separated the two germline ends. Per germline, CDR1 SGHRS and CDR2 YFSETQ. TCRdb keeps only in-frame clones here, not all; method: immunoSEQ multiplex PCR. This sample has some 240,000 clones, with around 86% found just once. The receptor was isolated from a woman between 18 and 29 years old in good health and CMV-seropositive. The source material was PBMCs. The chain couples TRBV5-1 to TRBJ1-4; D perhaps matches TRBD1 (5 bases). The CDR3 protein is CASSLWQGPDEKLFF. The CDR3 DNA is TGCGCCAGCAGCTTGTGGCAGGGCCCCGATGAAAAACTGTTTTTT.